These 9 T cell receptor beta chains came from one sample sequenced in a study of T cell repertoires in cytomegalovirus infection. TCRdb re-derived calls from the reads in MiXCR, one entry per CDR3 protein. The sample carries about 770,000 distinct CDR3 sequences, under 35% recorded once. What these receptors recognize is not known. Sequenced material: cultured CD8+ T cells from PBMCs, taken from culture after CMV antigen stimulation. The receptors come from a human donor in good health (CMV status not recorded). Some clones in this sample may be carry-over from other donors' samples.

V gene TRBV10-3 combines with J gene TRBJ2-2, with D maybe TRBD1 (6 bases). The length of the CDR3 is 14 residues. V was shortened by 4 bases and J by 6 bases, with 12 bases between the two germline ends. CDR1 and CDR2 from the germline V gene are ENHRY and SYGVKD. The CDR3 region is CAISGHRDPGELFF. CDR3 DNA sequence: TGTGCCATCAGTGGACACAGGGACCCCGGGGAGCTGTTTTTT.

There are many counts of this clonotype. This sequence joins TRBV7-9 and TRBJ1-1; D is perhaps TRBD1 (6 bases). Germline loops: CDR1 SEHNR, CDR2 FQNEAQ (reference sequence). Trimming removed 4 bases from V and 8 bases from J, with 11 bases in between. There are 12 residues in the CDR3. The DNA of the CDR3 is TGTGCCAGCAGCTGGACGGGACAAGAAGCTTTCTTT. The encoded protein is CASSWTGQEAFF.

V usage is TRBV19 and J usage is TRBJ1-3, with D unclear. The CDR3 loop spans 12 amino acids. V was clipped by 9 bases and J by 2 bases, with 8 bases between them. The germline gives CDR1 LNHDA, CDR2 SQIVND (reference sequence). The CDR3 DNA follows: TGTGCCAGCCGGCAGGCTGGAAACACCATATATTTT. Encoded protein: CASRQAGNTIYF.

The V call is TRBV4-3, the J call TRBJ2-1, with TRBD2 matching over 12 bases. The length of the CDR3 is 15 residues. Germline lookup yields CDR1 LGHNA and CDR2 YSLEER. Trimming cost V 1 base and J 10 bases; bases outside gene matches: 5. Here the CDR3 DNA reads TGCGCCAGCAGCCAAGTGAGACTAGCGGGGGTGGAGCAGTTCTTC. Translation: CASSQVRLAGVEQFF.

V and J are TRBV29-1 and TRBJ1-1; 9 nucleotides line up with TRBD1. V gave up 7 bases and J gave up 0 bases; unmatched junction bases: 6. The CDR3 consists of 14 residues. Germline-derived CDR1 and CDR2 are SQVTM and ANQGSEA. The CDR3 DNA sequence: TGCAGCGCTACAGGGGGCCCTATGAACACTGAAGCTTTCTTT. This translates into CSATGGPMNTEAFF.

CDR3 sequence (DNA): TGTGCCAGCAGCCCTACAGGGGGTGGCGGCTACAATGAGCAGTTCTTC. Translating it yields CASSPTGGGGYNEQFF. This chain joins TRBV12-3 or TRBV12-4 and TRBJ2-1; 8 nucleotides match TRBD1. The CDR3 consists of 16 residues. J lost 3 bases, V lost 6 bases, and 10 bases had no gene match.

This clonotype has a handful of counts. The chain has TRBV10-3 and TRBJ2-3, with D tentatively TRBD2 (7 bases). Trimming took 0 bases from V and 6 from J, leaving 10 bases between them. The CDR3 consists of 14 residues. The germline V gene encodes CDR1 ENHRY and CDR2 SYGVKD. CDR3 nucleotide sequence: TGTGCCATCAGTGAGTCGGGCGGGGGCGATACGCAGTATTTT. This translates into CAISESGGGDTQYF.

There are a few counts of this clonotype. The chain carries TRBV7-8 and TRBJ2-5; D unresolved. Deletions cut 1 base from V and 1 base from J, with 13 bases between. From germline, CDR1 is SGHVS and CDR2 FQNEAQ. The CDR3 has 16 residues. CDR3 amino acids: CASSLVLEYPQETQYF. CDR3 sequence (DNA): TGTGCCAGCAGCTTAGTGTTGGAGTATCCCCAAGAGACCCAGTACTTC.

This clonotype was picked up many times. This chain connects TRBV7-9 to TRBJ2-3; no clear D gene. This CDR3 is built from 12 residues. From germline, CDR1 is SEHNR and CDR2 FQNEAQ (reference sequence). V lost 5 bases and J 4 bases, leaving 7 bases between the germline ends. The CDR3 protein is CASSPWADTQYF. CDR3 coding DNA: TGTGCCAGCAGCCCGTGGGCAGATACGCAGTATTTT.